Sequencing of this T cell receptor (beta chain) was carried out in a study of blood T cell repertoires in COVID-19. The wider study: PBMCs, B-cell-depleted T cells, or T cells were the source of the cDNA or gDNA that made up the material.

This CDR3 spans 12 amino acids. The V end was cut by 6 bases, the J end by 10 bases, with 10 bases between. This table comes from immunoSEQ multiplex PCR, and its TCRdb copy is limited to in-frame clones, with some not included. Of around 220,000 clones listed, approximately 80% are singletons. This clone was detected only once. Sequencing input: peripheral blood. The receptor was isolated from a man aged 30-40 years with active or convalescent COVID-19. J is TRBJ1-6 and V is TRBV12-3 or TRBV12-4; possibly TRBD1 for D (5 bases). The CDR3 region is CASRRGRSPLHF. The CDR3 DNA reads as TGTGCCAGCAGAAGGGGTAGGTCACCCCTCCACTTT.